These 32 T cell receptor beta chains were all obtained from the same sample, sequenced in a study of blood T cell repertoires in COVID-19. Sequencing was performed with immunoSEQ multiplex PCR; in TCRdb, only in-frame clones are kept and a portion is missing. Of 150,000 to 250,000 clones in the sample, roughly four fifths were seen once. The specimen was PBMCs or T cells enriched from blood (not recorded which). Every receptor here comes from a man in his forties or fifties who had recovered from COVID-19.

The V call is TRBV28, the J call TRBJ1-2, with unresolved D. The length of the CDR3 is 13 residues. V lost 3 bases and J lost 2, with 7 bases in between. Per germline, CDR1 MDHEN and CDR2 SYDVKM. The CDR3 protein is CASSFGVNYGYTF. The CDR3 region has the DNA TGTGCCAGCAGTTTCGGAGTAAACTATGGCTACACCTTC.

The V gene is TRBV7-9, the J gene TRBJ2-3; 14 nucleotides agree with TRBD2. The ends lost 5 bases at V and 4 bases at J; junction bases unmatched: 5. Looked up from germline, CDR1 is SEHNR and CDR2 is FQNEAQ (reference sequence). The length of the CDR3 is 16 residues. CDR3 sequence: CASSTGTSGSSDTQYF. The DNA for the CDR3 is TGTGCCAGCAGCACCGGGACTAGCGGGAGTTCAGATACGCAGTATTTT.

The chain has TRBV7-2 and TRBJ2-7; 9 bases line up with TRBD1. This CDR3 is built from 19 residues. V shed 2 bases, J shed 4 bases, and the junction held 18 bases outside the gene matches. Germline V CDR1 and CDR2: SGHTA, FQGNSA. CDR3 loop: CASSLILGTGNSVSYEQYF. The DNA for the CDR3 is TGTGCCAGCAGCTTAATTTTAGGGACAGGGAATTCGGTGTCGTACGAGCAGTACTTC.

The chain links TRBV10-1 to TRBJ1-5; unclear D gene. Trimming pared 3 bases from V and 4 bases from J, leaving 16 bases between. Germline-derived CDR1 and CDR2 are WNHNN and SYGVQD (reference sequence). The CDR3 has 16 residues. This chain's CDR3 is CASSEEGDGRNQPQHF. In nucleotides, the CDR3 is TGCGCCAGCAGTGAAGAAGGAGACGGGAGGAATCAGCCCCAGCATTTT.

This clone was seen only a few times. The J gene is TRBJ2-1, the V gene TRBV18, with TRBD2 matching over 8 bases. Unmatched junction bases numbered 7, after V lost 0 bases and J lost 6 bases. CDR3 size: 16 residues. Germline V lookup: CDR1 KGHSH, CDR2 LQKENI. The CDR3 spells CASSPPRAGVPNEQFF. DNA of the CDR3: TGTGCCAGCTCACCACCTAGAGCGGGAGTCCCCAATGAGCAGTTCTTC. Together with reference TRBV18 and TRBJ2-1, the CDR3 gives the full variable domain: NAGVMQNPRHLVRRRGQEARLRCSPMKGHSHVYWYRQLPEEGLKFMVYLQKENIIDESGMPKERFSAEFPKEGPSILRIQQVVRGDSAAYFCASSPPRAGVPNEQFFGPGTRLTVL.

V gene TRBV5-6 combines with J gene TRBJ2-3; D might be TRBD2 (5 bases). The V end lost 4 bases, the J end lost 0 bases, and 12 bases lay between the germline ends. The CDR3 consists of 15 residues. Looked up from germline, CDR1 is SGHDT and CDR2 is YYEEEE. CDR3 DNA sequence: TGTGCCAGCAGCCCCGAGGGCCTCAGCACAGATACGCAGTATTTT. Amino acids: CASSPEGLSTDTQYF.

The genes are TRBV7-6 and TRBJ1-4; D gene ambiguous. CDR1 and CDR2 from the germline V gene are SGHVS and FNYEAQ. V was pared by 10 bases and J by 10 bases, with 19 bases between. CDR3 length: 13 amino acids. The CDR3 DNA follows: TGTGCCACTGGTACGGTTAATGAGGGAAAACTGTTTTTT. Translated, it gives CATGTVNEGKLFF.

This clone was seen a handful of times. The chain links TRBV30 to TRBJ1-1, with D possibly matching TRBD1 (6 bases). The CDR3 totals 14 residues. The germline V gene has CDR1 GTSNPN and CDR2 SVGIG (reference sequence). The germline V and J ends were trimmed by 2 bases and 4 bases, with 14 bases remaining between them. The CDR3 DNA reads TGTGCCTGGAGTAGAACCACAGGGAGCACTGAAGCTTTCTTT. Translation gives CAWSRTTGSTEAFF.

This clone has a single count. The rearrangement joins TRBV5-1 to TRBJ1-1, with 8 bases fitting TRBD1. The germline V gene has CDR1 SGHRS and CDR2 YFSETQ. The V segment lost 0 bases and the J segment 2 bases; nucleotides outside the gene matches: 6. The CDR3 has 16 residues. The chain's CDR3 is CASSLGGTGSNTEAFF. The CDR3 DNA is TGCGCCAGCAGCTTGGGAGGGACAGGATCCAACACTGAAGCTTTCTTT.

The rearrangement uses TRBV10-3 and TRBJ2-5, with 8 nucleotides matching TRBD2. Germline CDR1 is ENHRY and CDR2 is SYGVKD. CDR3 length: 16 amino acids. V was pared by 4 bases and J by 5 bases, with 12 bases of the junction left unmatched. The CDR3 bases are TGTGCCATCAGTGGGGATAGAAGCGGGAGCGGGGAGACCCAGTACTTC. Translated: CAISGDRSGSGETQYF.

V usage is TRBV5-1 and J usage is TRBJ2-5; 10 nucleotides match TRBD2. J gave up 5 bases and V 0 bases, and 7 bases lay outside the gene matches. This CDR3 region has 16 residues. Per germline, CDR1 SGHRS and CDR2 YFSETQ. This CDR3 reads CASSLEGAGGVETQYF. CDR3 DNA: TGCGCCAGCAGCTTGGAAGGAGCGGGAGGGGTTGAGACCCAGTACTTC.

The chain has TRBV6-5 and TRBJ1-5, with unresolved D. This CDR3 region has 14 residues. CDR1 is MNHEY, CDR2 SVGAGI, per germline. V was trimmed by 6 bases and J by 2 bases, leaving 11 bases between them. The CDR3 sequence is CASSNGDGNQPQHF. The CDR3 region has the DNA TGTGCCAGCAGCAACGGGGATGGCAATCAGCCCCAGCATTTT.

J is TRBJ1-2 and V is TRBV6-5; 9 bases agree with TRBD1. The CDR3 extends over 12 amino acids. Trimming took 7 bases from V and 8 from J; bases not matched to a gene: 5. Germline CDR1 MNHEY, CDR2 SVGAGI. Written as DNA, the CDR3 is TGTGCCAGCAAACTCGGGACAGGGGGCTACACCTTC. Translated, it gives CASKLGTGGYTF.

The V and J genes are TRBV10-2 and TRBJ2-2; D unclear. Germline values: CDR1 WSHSY, CDR2 SAAADI. V lost 3 bases to trimming and J lost 2 bases, with 7 bases between them. The CDR3 consists of 14 residues. The CDR3 loop reads CASSETFNTGELFF. As DNA, the CDR3 is TGCGCCAGCAGTGAAACATTCAACACCGGGGAGCTGTTTTTT.

V and J are TRBV6-5 and TRBJ2-7, with 7 positions matching TRBD2. The germline V gene has CDR1 MNHEY and CDR2 SVGAGI. CDR3 size: 15 residues. With V trimmed by 0 bases and J by 3 bases, 5 bases remained unmatched. The CDR3 coding sequence is TGTGCCAGCAGTTACTCGGCGGGAGAAGGCTACGAGCAGTACTTC. Protein product: CASSYSAGEGYEQYF.

The chain uses TRBV18 and TRBJ1-4, with 9 nucleotides matching TRBD1. CDR1 KGHSH and CDR2 LQKENI come from the germline V gene. V was clipped by 4 bases and J by 5 bases; unmatched bases: 5. CDR3 size: 15 residues. The DNA for the CDR3 is TGTGCCAGCTCACGGGGGACAGGGCAGAATGAAAAACTGTTTTTT. Translated, it gives CASSRGTGQNEKLFF.

Here the CDR3 DNA reads TGCGCCAGTGGACTAGCGGCTAGCACAGATACGCAGTATTTT. As protein: CASGLAASTDTQYF. The rearrangement uses TRBV5-1 and TRBJ2-3; 10 bases map to TRBD2. V was clipped by 8 bases and J by 0 bases; unmatched bases: 3. The CDR3 has 14 residues. Germline V lookup: CDR1 SGHRS, CDR2 YFSETQ.

The chain employs TRBV7-2 and TRBJ1-1; a weak D match, TRBD1 (6 bases). CDR1 SGHTA and CDR2 FQGNSA come from the germline V gene. The CDR3 is 16 amino acids. V shed 5 bases and J shed 1 base, with 17 bases lying between them. CDR3 in DNA: TGTGCCAGCAGCGCTCCGGGACACAGGTCGAACACTGAAGCTTTCTTT. This encodes CASSAPGHRSNTEAFF.

This sequence joins TRBV23-1 and TRBJ1-5; 7 nucleotides align to TRBD1. TRBV23-1 is classed as an ORF, of uncertain function. CDR3 length equals 16 residues. The junction had 11 bases not matched to a gene; V was cut back by 5 bases and J by 4 bases. The CDR3 DNA reads as TGCGCCAGCAGTGGACCGCCGGGACAGCCTAATCAGCCCCAGCATTTT. This codes for CASSGPPGQPNQPQHF.

The rearrangement uses TRBV24-1 and TRBJ2-2; TRBD1 aligns across 7 bases. The length of the CDR3 is 15 residues. The germline CDR1 and CDR2 sequences are KGHDR and SFDVKD. V trimming: 4 bases; J trimming: 1 base; junction bases outside the gene matches: 2. CDR3 coding DNA: TGTGCCACCAGTGAGGGACAGTTGAACACCGGGGAGCTGTTTTTT. As protein: CATSEGQLNTGELFF.

The genes are TRBV6-5 and TRBJ1-2; 8 bases line up with TRBD1. The germline gives CDR1 MNHEY, CDR2 SVGAGI. The CDR3 has 15 amino acids. The ends lost 6 bases at V and 6 bases at J; junction bases unmatched: 12. Here the CDR3 DNA reads TGTGCCAGCAGGGCCTCTCGGACAGGGATGAATGGCTACACCTTC. Its protein product is CASRASRTGMNGYTF.

The chain links TRBV14 to TRBJ1-2, with a tentative D call TRBD1 (5 bases). Germline CDR1 is SGHDN and CDR2 is FVKESK. The V end lost 3 bases, the J end lost 5 bases, and 13 bases lay between the germline ends. The CDR3 has 14 residues. CDR3 loop: CASSHDTGSYGYTF. The CDR3 DNA reads as TGTGCCAGCAGCCATGACACAGGCTCATATGGCTACACCTTC. Variable domain in full (rest from reference TRBV14 and TRBJ1-2): EAGVTQFPSHSVIEKGQTVTLRCDPISGHDNLYWYRRVMGKEIKFLLHFVKESKQDESGMPNNRFLAERTGGTYSTLKVQPAELEDSGVYFCASSHDTGSYGYTFGSGTRLTVV.

This chain links TRBV7-9 with TRBJ2-5; 8 nucleotides match TRBD1. With V trimmed by 4 bases and J by 5 bases, 6 bases remained unmatched. Germline V gene sequence: CDR1 SEHNR, CDR2 FQNEAQ (reference sequence). The CDR3 runs 14 residues. The CDR3 loop is CASSSDREWETQYF. In nucleotides, the CDR3 is TGTGCCAGCAGCTCGGACAGGGAGTGGGAGACCCAGTACTTC.

The CDR3 here is CASSPMASGYAYEQYF. The CDR3, as DNA: TGTGCCAGCTCACCAATGGCTAGCGGGTACGCCTACGAGCAGTACTTC. The genes are TRBV18 and TRBJ2-7; 8 bases are shared with TRBD2. The CDR3 is made up of 16 amino acids. Germline loops: CDR1 KGHSH, CDR2 LQKENI. Losses at the gene ends were 2 bases for V and 2 bases for J; bases not matched to a gene: 8. Variable domain in full (rest from reference TRBV18 and TRBJ2-7): NAGVMQNPRHLVRRRGQEARLRCSPMKGHSHVYWYRQLPEEGLKFMVYLQKENIIDESGMPKERFSAEFPKEGPSILRIQQVVRGDSAAYFCASSPMASGYAYEQYFGPGTRLTVT.

CDR3 sequence reads: CASSQDTRGLTGNTIYF. In DNA, the CDR3 is TGCGCCAGCAGCCAAGATACCCGCGGACTGACGGGAAACACCATATATTTT. This rearrangement joins TRBV4-1 to TRBJ1-3, with no clear D. V lost 0 bases and J lost 4, with 16 bases in between. CDR1 and CDR2 (germline): MGHRA, YSYEKL. The CDR3 extends over 17 amino acids.

The rearrangement links TRBV27 to TRBJ1-1; 10 positions match TRBD1. CDR3 length: 14 residues. The J segment lost 5 bases and the V segment lost 4 bases, leaving 4 bases of the junction unmatched. CDR1 MNHEY and CDR2 SMNVEV come from the germline V gene (reference sequence). The CDR3 DNA reads TGTGCCAGCAGTTACGGGACAGGGGTGACTGAAGCTTTCTTT. It codes for CASSYGTGVTEAFF.

This chain links TRBV6-5 with TRBJ1-5; 9 nucleotides agree with TRBD1. With 2 bases clipped from V and 4 bases from J, the junction kept 3 bases outside the gene matches. In germline, CDR1 is MNHEY, CDR2 SVGAGI. The CDR3 runs 15 residues. CDR3 region: CASSYGTGRNQPQHF. CDR3 nucleotides: TGTGCCAGCAGTTACGGGACAGGGCGGAATCAGCCCCAGCATTTT.

The V call is TRBV4-3, the J call TRBJ2-7, with unresolved D. The CDR3 is 14 residues long. V dropped 4 bases and J dropped 1 base, with 11 bases sitting between them. Per germline, CDR1 LGHNA and CDR2 YSLEER. CDR3 in amino acids: CASSPNRGSYEQYF. In DNA, the CDR3 is TGCGCCAGCAGCCCGAACCGCGGTTCCTACGAGCAGTACTTC.

The V gene is TRBV4-2, the J gene TRBJ1-6, with 7 bases identical to TRBD1. The CDR3 spans 16 residues. The J segment lost 8 bases and the V segment lost 0 bases, leaving 7 bases of the junction unmatched. Germline V gene sequence: CDR1 LGHNA, CDR2 YNFKEQ. The DNA for the CDR3 is TGTGCCAGCAGCCAAGATAGTACAGGGGTTTATTCACCCCTCCACTTT. This gives the protein CASSQDSTGVYSPLHF.

This rearrangement joins TRBV27 to TRBJ2-2, with 13 bases matching TRBD2. The CDR3 extends over 16 amino acids. From germline, CDR1 is MNHEY and CDR2 SMNVEV (reference sequence). J was trimmed by 0 bases and V by 10 bases; bases with no gene match: 5. The CDR3 DNA is TGTGCCACCCGACTAGCGGGAGGTCCGAACACCGGGGAGCTGTTTTTT. Translation gives CATRLAGGPNTGELFF.

The rearrangement links TRBV5-4 to TRBJ2-1; TRBD2 matches 11 bases. J lost 5 bases, V lost 4 bases, and 8 bases had no gene match. CDR1 and CDR2 from the germline V gene are SGHNT and YYREEE (reference sequence). The CDR3 has 16 residues. The CDR3 protein is CASSPDLSGRDNEQFF. In DNA, the CDR3 is TGTGCCAGCAGCCCGGACCTTAGCGGGAGGGACAATGAGCAGTTCTTC.

The chain has TRBV2 and TRBJ1-1; D is perhaps TRBD1 (5 bases). Germline lookup yields CDR1 SNHLY and CDR2 FYNNEI. Trimming shortened V by 6 bases and J by 0 bases, and 8 bases separated the two germline ends. This CDR3 has 13 residues. CDR3 in DNA: TGTGCCAGCAGGGAGGGGTTGAACACTGAAGCTTTCTTT. Translating gives CASREGLNTEAFF.